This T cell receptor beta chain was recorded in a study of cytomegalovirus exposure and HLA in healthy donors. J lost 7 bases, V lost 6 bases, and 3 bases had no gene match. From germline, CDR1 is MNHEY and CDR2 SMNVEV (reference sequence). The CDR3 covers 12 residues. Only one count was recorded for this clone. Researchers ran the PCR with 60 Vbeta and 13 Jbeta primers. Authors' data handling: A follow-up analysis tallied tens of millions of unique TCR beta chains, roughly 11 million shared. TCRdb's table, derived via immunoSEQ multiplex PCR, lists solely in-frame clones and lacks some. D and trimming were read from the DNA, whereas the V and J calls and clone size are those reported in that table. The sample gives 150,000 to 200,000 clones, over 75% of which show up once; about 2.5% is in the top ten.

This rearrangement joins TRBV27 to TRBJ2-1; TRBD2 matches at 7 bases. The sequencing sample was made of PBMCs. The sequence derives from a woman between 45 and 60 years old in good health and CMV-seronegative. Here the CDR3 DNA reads TGTGCCAGCAGGGGGGGGACTAATGAGCAGTTCTTC. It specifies CASRGGTNEQFF.